A selection of T cell receptor beta chains follows, all from one sample in a study of beta chain features in type 1 diabetes. Assay used: immunoSEQ multiplex PCR; TCRdb lists only in-frame clones, some missing. The sample lists a few hundred thousand clones; just over 20% were seen once. Source material: naive CD4+ T cells from blood. These receptors all come from a woman between 40 and 50 years old with type 1 diabetes. CDR3s include the opening cysteine and the closing phenylalanine or tryptophan. Each record gives: V gene, D gene, J gene, CDR3 length, clone size, CDR3 protein, CDR3 DNA. A D gene is named only where the DNA matches it firmly. Rows may omit the clone size; those that give it use once, few, many or a size class.

v_call: TRBV4-2; d_call: TRBD2; j_call: TRBJ2-7; cdr3_length: 15; clone_size: few; cdr3_aa: CASSQGASGSYEQYF; cdr3_nt: TGTGCCAGCAGCCAAGGGGCTAGCGGCTCCTACGAGCAGTACTTC
v_call: TRBV29-1; d_call: TRBD1; j_call: TRBJ2-3; cdr3_length: 14; clone_size: few; cdr3_aa: CSVVTGGSTDTQYF; cdr3_nt: TGCAGCGTAGTAACAGGGGGGAGCACAGATACGCAGTATTTT
v_call: TRBV4-1; d_call: TRBD1; j_call: TRBJ1-4; cdr3_length: 16; clone_size: -; cdr3_aa: CASSQPGGDRPEKLFF; cdr3_nt: TGCGCCAGCAGCCAACCGGGCGGGGACAGACCTGAAAAACTGTTTTTT
v_call: TRBV2; d_call: -; j_call: TRBJ1-2; cdr3_length: 14; clone_size: few; cdr3_aa: CASSEATTNYGYTF; cdr3_nt: TGTGCCAGCAGTGAAGCGACTACTAACTATGGCTACACCTTC
v_call: TRBV4-1; d_call: TRBD1; j_call: TRBJ2-2; cdr3_length: 14; clone_size: -; cdr3_aa: CASSQGRGRGELFF; cdr3_nt: TGCGCCAGCAGCCAGGGCAGGGGGCGCGGGGAGCTGTTTTTT
v_call: TRBV19; d_call: TRBD1; j_call: TRBJ2-7; cdr3_length: 14; clone_size: -; cdr3_aa: CASRGQGSPYEQYF; cdr3_nt: TGTGCCAGTAGGGGACAGGGGTCTCCCTACGAGCAGTACTTC
v_call: TRBV14; d_call: TRBD1; j_call: TRBJ1-6; cdr3_length: 14; clone_size: -; cdr3_aa: CASSQTGTNSPLHF; cdr3_nt: TGTGCCAGCAGCCAGACAGGGACAAATTCACCCCTCCACTTT
v_call: TRBV5-1; d_call: -; j_call: TRBJ1-5; cdr3_length: 15; clone_size: -; cdr3_aa: CASSLLPGANQPQHF; cdr3_nt: TGCGCCAGCAGCTTGTTGCCAGGGGCCAATCAGCCCCAGCATTTT
v_call: TRBV5-4; d_call: TRBD1; j_call: TRBJ1-2; cdr3_length: 16; clone_size: -; cdr3_aa: CASSVPGTGASYGYTF; cdr3_nt: TGTGCCAGCAGCGTTCCCGGGACAGGGGCTTCCTATGGCTACACCTTC
v_call: TRBV6-5; d_call: -; j_call: TRBJ2-1; cdr3_length: 14; clone_size: -; cdr3_aa: CASSTGSGDHEQFF; cdr3_nt: TGTGCCAGCAGTACGGGGTCGGGGGACCATGAGCAGTTCTTC
v_call: TRBV10-3; d_call: TRBD2; j_call: TRBJ2-7; cdr3_length: 17; clone_size: -; cdr3_aa: CAISELQGLAKPYEQYF; cdr3_nt: TGTGCCATCAGTGAGTTGCAGGGACTAGCGAAACCCTACGAGCAGTACTTC
v_call: TRBV7-9; d_call: TRBD1; j_call: TRBJ2-2; cdr3_length: 15; clone_size: few; cdr3_aa: CASSPLSDRAGELFF; cdr3_nt: TGTGCCAGCAGCCCCCTCTCGGACAGGGCCGGGGAGCTGTTTTTT
v_call: TRBV9; d_call: -; j_call: TRBJ1-1; cdr3_length: 13; clone_size: few; cdr3_aa: CASSVAQGTEAFF; cdr3_nt: TGTGCCAGCAGCGTCGCGCAGGGGACTGAAGCTTTCTTT
v_call: TRBV28; d_call: -; j_call: TRBJ1-2; cdr3_length: 12; clone_size: few; cdr3_aa: CASSLSGDGYTF; cdr3_nt: TGTGCCAGCAGTCTTTCAGGGGACGGCTACACCTTC
v_call: TRBV4-1; d_call: TRBD1; j_call: TRBJ2-2; cdr3_length: 16; clone_size: -; cdr3_aa: CASSQGWAGGTGELFF; cdr3_nt: TGCGCCAGCAGCCAAGGGTGGGCAGGGGGCACCGGGGAGCTGTTTTTT
v_call: TRBV6-6; d_call: -; j_call: TRBJ2-7; cdr3_length: 13; clone_size: -; cdr3_aa: CASSADIDYEQYF; cdr3_nt: TGTGCCAGCAGTGCGGACATTGACTACGAGCAGTACTTC
v_call: TRBV5-1; d_call: TRBD1; j_call: TRBJ2-4; cdr3_length: 15; clone_size: few; cdr3_aa: CASSLAQGAWYIQYF; cdr3_nt: TGCGCCAGCAGCTTGGCCCAGGGGGCTTGGTACATTCAGTACTTC
v_call: TRBV19; d_call: -; j_call: TRBJ2-7; cdr3_length: 13; clone_size: -; cdr3_aa: CASSMRGGGEQYF; cdr3_nt: TGTGCCAGTAGTATGAGAGGTGGAGGGGAGCAGTACTTC
v_call: TRBV15; d_call: -; j_call: TRBJ2-1; cdr3_length: 15; clone_size: few; cdr3_aa: CATSRGRLGNNEQFF; cdr3_nt: TGTGCCACCAGCAGAGGGAGGTTGGGGAACAATGAGCAGTTCTTC
v_call: TRBV7-9; d_call: TRBD1; j_call: TRBJ1-1; cdr3_length: 15; clone_size: few; cdr3_aa: CASSYDRELNTEAFF; cdr3_nt: TGTGCCAGCAGCTATGACAGGGAGTTGAACACTGAAGCTTTCTTT
v_call: TRBV6-5; d_call: -; j_call: TRBJ1-2; cdr3_length: 13; clone_size: -; cdr3_aa: CASSLVLNYGYTF; cdr3_nt: TGTGCCAGCAGTCTCGTACTCAACTATGGCTACACCTTC
v_call: TRBV28; d_call: -; j_call: TRBJ1-1; cdr3_length: 12; clone_size: -; cdr3_aa: CASSLSGFGAFF; cdr3_nt: TGTGCCAGCAGTTTATCGGGTTTTGGGGCTTTCTTT
v_call: TRBV25-1; d_call: TRBD1; j_call: TRBJ2-3; cdr3_length: 17; clone_size: -; cdr3_aa: CASSLTGRGRGADTQYF; cdr3_nt: TGTGCCAGCAGTCTAACCGGAAGGGGGCGAGGGGCAGATACGCAGTATTTT
v_call: TRBV29-1; d_call: -; j_call: TRBJ2-7; cdr3_length: 11; clone_size: few; cdr3_aa: CSVHISFEQYF; cdr3_nt: TGCAGCGTCCATATCTCTTTCGAGCAGTACTTC
v_call: TRBV4-1; d_call: -; j_call: TRBJ1-2; cdr3_length: 18; clone_size: few; cdr3_aa: CASSQDGGVTDLNYGYTF; cdr3_nt: TGCGCCAGCAGCCAAGATGGGGGGGTAACCGATCTAAACTATGGCTACACCTTC
v_call: TRBV30; d_call: -; j_call: TRBJ1-1; cdr3_length: 15; clone_size: few; cdr3_aa: CAWSLPGQPNTEAFF; cdr3_nt: TGTGCCTGGAGCCTCCCTGGACAGCCTAACACTGAAGCTTTCTTT
v_call: TRBV5-4; d_call: -; j_call: TRBJ2-7; cdr3_length: 13; clone_size: -; cdr3_aa: CASSQVLGREQYF; cdr3_nt: TGCGCCAGCAGCCAAGTACTGGGGCGAGAGCAGTACTTC
v_call: TRBV9; d_call: TRBD1; j_call: TRBJ1-2; cdr3_length: 13; clone_size: few; cdr3_aa: CASSEDRGYGYTF; cdr3_nt: TGTGCCAGCAGCGAGGACAGGGGATATGGCTACACCTTC
v_call: TRBV7-9; d_call: TRBD2; j_call: TRBJ2-1; cdr3_length: 15; clone_size: few; cdr3_aa: CASRFSGRWHNEQFF; cdr3_nt: TGTGCCAGCAGGTTTAGCGGGAGGTGGCACAATGAGCAGTTCTTC
v_call: TRBV20-1; d_call: -; j_call: TRBJ1-1; cdr3_length: 11; clone_size: -; cdr3_aa: CSAVDSPEAFF; cdr3_nt: TGCAGTGCTGTTGACAGCCCCGAAGCTTTCTTT
v_call: TRBV19; d_call: -; j_call: TRBJ2-2; cdr3_length: 14; clone_size: -; cdr3_aa: CASRLSGYTGELFF; cdr3_nt: TGTGCCAGTAGACTGTCCGGGTACACCGGGGAGCTGTTTTTT
v_call: TRBV9; d_call: TRBD1; j_call: TRBJ1-2; cdr3_length: 15; clone_size: few; cdr3_aa: CASSSGQGAYDGYTF; cdr3_nt: TGTGCCAGCAGCTCCGGACAGGGGGCTTACGATGGCTACACCTTC
v_call: TRBV15; d_call: TRBD1; j_call: TRBJ1-2; cdr3_length: 14; clone_size: few; cdr3_aa: CATSRDRADYGYTF; cdr3_nt: TGTGCCACCAGCAGGGACAGGGCTGACTATGGCTACACCTTC
v_call: TRBV18; d_call: TRBD1; j_call: TRBJ1-5; cdr3_length: 17; clone_size: -; cdr3_aa: CASSPSRTGVGGQPQHF; cdr3_nt: TGTGCCAGCTCACCTTCCCGTACAGGGGTGGGAGGTCAGCCCCAGCATTTT
v_call: TRBV5-6; d_call: TRBD2; j_call: TRBJ2-1; cdr3_length: 12; clone_size: -; cdr3_aa: CASSSSGSEQFF; cdr3_nt: TGTGCCAGCAGCTCTAGCGGGAGTGAGCAGTTCTTC
v_call: TRBV4-1; d_call: TRBD2; j_call: TRBJ2-7; cdr3_length: 13; clone_size: -; cdr3_aa: CASSQGLAYEQYF; cdr3_nt: TGCGCCAGCAGCCAAGGACTAGCTTACGAGCAGTACTTC
v_call: TRBV29-1; d_call: -; j_call: TRBJ2-6; cdr3_length: 14; clone_size: few; cdr3_aa: CSVGGESGANVLTF; cdr3_nt: TGCAGCGTCGGAGGGGAATCTGGGGCCAACGTCCTGACTTTC
v_call: TRBV9; d_call: TRBD1; j_call: TRBJ1-5; cdr3_length: 16; clone_size: few; cdr3_aa: CASSGGTEPSNQPQHF; cdr3_nt: TGTGCCAGCAGCGGAGGGACAGAGCCTAGCAATCAGCCCCAGCATTTT
v_call: TRBV27; d_call: TRBD1; j_call: TRBJ1-2; cdr3_length: 13; clone_size: few; cdr3_aa: CASSSGTVYGYTF; cdr3_nt: TGTGCCAGCAGTTCCGGGACAGTTTATGGCTACACCTTC
v_call: TRBV29-1; d_call: -; j_call: TRBJ1-1; cdr3_length: 15; clone_size: few; cdr3_aa: CSVGGTTFGNTEAFF; cdr3_nt: TGCAGCGTGGGGGGGACTACCTTCGGGAACACTGAAGCTTTCTTT
v_call: TRBV7-8; d_call: -; j_call: TRBJ2-6; cdr3_length: 13; clone_size: -; cdr3_aa: CAQGASGANVLTF; cdr3_nt: TGTGCCCAAGGGGCGTCTGGGGCCAACGTCCTGACTTTC
v_call: TRBV7-6; d_call: -; j_call: TRBJ1-5; cdr3_length: 15; clone_size: -; cdr3_aa: CASSALGGGNQPQHF; cdr3_nt: TGTGCCAGCAGCGCTTTAGGGGGAGGCAATCAGCCCCAGCATTTT
v_call: TRBV7-9; d_call: TRBD2; j_call: TRBJ2-7; cdr3_length: 13; clone_size: -; cdr3_aa: CASSLEGSGGTYF; cdr3_nt: TGTGCCAGCAGCTTAGAGGGATCGGGAGGGACGTACTTC
v_call: TRBV9; d_call: TRBD1; j_call: TRBJ1-6; cdr3_length: 16; clone_size: -; cdr3_aa: CASSTRMGQNNSPLHF; cdr3_nt: TGTGCCAGCAGCACCCGAATGGGACAGAATAATTCACCCCTCCACTTT
v_call: TRBV29-1; d_call: -; j_call: TRBJ2-1; cdr3_length: 9; clone_size: few; cdr3_aa: CSAGNEQFF; cdr3_nt: TGCAGCGCAGGGAATGAGCAGTTCTTC
v_call: TRBV28; d_call: -; j_call: TRBJ1-5; cdr3_length: 12; clone_size: -; cdr3_aa: CASTLATGPQHF; cdr3_nt: TGTGCCAGCACCCTAGCCACTGGGCCCCAGCATTTT
v_call: TRBV5-1; d_call: -; j_call: TRBJ1-5; cdr3_length: 16; clone_size: -; cdr3_aa: CASSLDAGHSNQPQHF; cdr3_nt: TGCGCCAGCAGCTTGGATGCGGGTCATAGCAATCAGCCCCAGCATTTT
v_call: TRBV18; d_call: -; j_call: TRBJ2-3; cdr3_length: 14; clone_size: -; cdr3_aa: CASSPLVSTDTQYF; cdr3_nt: TGTGCCAGCTCACCTCTAGTAAGCACAGATACGCAGTATTTT
v_call: TRBV28; d_call: TRBD1; j_call: TRBJ1-2; cdr3_length: 14; clone_size: once; cdr3_aa: CASSLLTGGYGYTF; cdr3_nt: TGTGCCAGCAGTTTATTGACAGGGGGTTATGGCTACACCTTC
v_call: TRBV9; d_call: TRBD1; j_call: TRBJ2-5; cdr3_length: 15; clone_size: -; cdr3_aa: CASSPRQGSEETQYF; cdr3_nt: TGTGCCAGCAGCCCTCGACAGGGAAGCGAAGAGACCCAGTACTTC
v_call: TRBV19; d_call: TRBD2; j_call: TRBJ2-1; cdr3_length: 11; clone_size: -; cdr3_aa: CASSVLAEQFF; cdr3_nt: TGTGCCAGTAGTGTACTAGCGGAGCAGTTCTTC
v_call: TRBV28; d_call: -; j_call: TRBJ2-7; cdr3_length: 15; clone_size: few; cdr3_aa: CASSLGGDSDYEQYF; cdr3_nt: TGTGCCAGCAGTTTGGGCGGGGACAGCGACTACGAGCAGTACTTC
v_call: TRBV7-2; d_call: TRBD2; j_call: TRBJ2-3; cdr3_length: 14; clone_size: -; cdr3_aa: CASSLGIAGDTQYF; cdr3_nt: TGTGCCAGCAGCTTAGGAATAGCGGGAGATACGCAGTATTTT
v_call: TRBV5-6; d_call: TRBD1; j_call: TRBJ1-5; cdr3_length: 13; clone_size: few; cdr3_aa: CASSPGGRQPQHF; cdr3_nt: TGTGCCAGCAGCCCAGGGGGCAGACAGCCCCAGCATTTT